The rows below give T cell receptor beta chains drawn from one sample of a study of CD8 T cells in ankylosing spondylitis. From the 5' RACE reads, TCRdb called clonotypes with MiXCR, one entry per CDR3 protein. The table has about 540,000 distinct CDR3 sequences, 10% to 15% seen once. Sequenced material: blood, either unsorted or a sorted T cell fraction (not recorded which). These receptors were collected from a male donor with ankylosing spondylitis. Each CDR3 is given with its conserved first and last residue. Fields, in order: D gene, V gene, J gene, clone size, CDR3 DNA, CDR3 protein. D genes are given only for firm matches. Expanded clones get a size class; other rows say once, few or many, or leave the size out.

d_gene: NA; v_gene: TRBV4-2; j_gene: TRBJ2-4; abundance: once; CDR3nt: TGTGCCAGCAGCCAAGATCGGGAGAGGGGTAAAAACATTCAGTACTTC; CDR3aa: CASSQDRERGKNIQYF
d_gene: NA; v_gene: TRBV20-1; j_gene: TRBJ1-4; abundance: few; CDR3nt: TGCAGTGCTGATAGTGGAACTAATGAAAAACTGTTTTTT; CDR3aa: CSADSGTNEKLFF
d_gene: NA; v_gene: TRBV5-1; j_gene: TRBJ2-7; abundance: NA; CDR3nt: TGCGCCAGCAGCCCCGAGTTGGGGGGAGACGAGCAGTACTTC; CDR3aa: CASSPELGGDEQYF
d_gene: TRBD1; v_gene: TRBV20-1; j_gene: TRBJ2-7; abundance: few; CDR3nt: TGCAGTGCTCCCTCCGGGACAGCCCTCTCCTACGAGCAGTACTTC; CDR3aa: CSAPSGTALSYEQYF
d_gene: TRBD1; v_gene: TRBV12-3/TRBV12-4; j_gene: TRBJ2-7; abundance: NA; CDR3nt: TGTGCCAGCAGTCTAGGACAGGTCTACGAGCAGTACTTC; CDR3aa: CASSLGQVYEQYF
d_gene: NA; v_gene: TRBV5-1; j_gene: TRBJ2-5; abundance: few; CDR3nt: TGCGCCAGCAGCTTGTTTTTAGCGCAAGAGACCCAGTACTTC; CDR3aa: CASSLFLAQETQYF
d_gene: TRBD2; v_gene: TRBV6-1; j_gene: TRBJ2-1; abundance: NA; CDR3nt: TGTGCCAGCAGTCCCTCCGCGGGAGGAAGCCATGAGCAGTTCTTC; CDR3aa: CASSPSAGGSHEQFF
d_gene: NA; v_gene: TRBV12-3/TRBV12-4; j_gene: TRBJ1-5; abundance: few; CDR3nt: TGTGCCAGCAATTACCATAGCAATCAGCCCCAGCATTTT; CDR3aa: CASNYHSNQPQHF
d_gene: NA; v_gene: TRBV11-2; j_gene: TRBJ2-1; abundance: many; CDR3nt: TGTGCCACCAGAGGGGGCGGGAGCTCCTACAATGAGCAGTTCTTC; CDR3aa: CATRGGGSSYNEQFF
d_gene: NA; v_gene: TRBV9; j_gene: TRBJ1-2; abundance: few; CDR3nt: TGTGCCAGCAGCGTAGATCCGACCGCTAACTATGGCTACACCTTC; CDR3aa: CASSVDPTANYGYTF
d_gene: NA; v_gene: TRBV7-8; j_gene: TRBJ1-5; abundance: few; CDR3nt: TGTGCCAGCAGCGCAGGGACTCAGCCCCAGCATTTT; CDR3aa: CASSAGTQPQHF
d_gene: TRBD2; v_gene: TRBV4-1; j_gene: TRBJ2-1; abundance: NA; CDR3nt: TGCGCCAGCAGCCGTGGACTAGCGGTTCTCAATGAGCAGTTCTTC; CDR3aa: CASSRGLAVLNEQFF
d_gene: NA; v_gene: TRBV2; j_gene: TRBJ1-5; abundance: few; CDR3nt: TGTGCCAGCACTTTCTCCTCGGGGAGAAAACAGCCCCAGCATTTT; CDR3aa: CASTFSSGRKQPQHF
d_gene: NA; v_gene: TRBV3-1; j_gene: TRBJ2-1; abundance: many; CDR3nt: TGTGCCAGCAGCCAAGGGGGCGGTAACAATGAGCAGTTCTTC; CDR3aa: CASSQGGGNNEQFF